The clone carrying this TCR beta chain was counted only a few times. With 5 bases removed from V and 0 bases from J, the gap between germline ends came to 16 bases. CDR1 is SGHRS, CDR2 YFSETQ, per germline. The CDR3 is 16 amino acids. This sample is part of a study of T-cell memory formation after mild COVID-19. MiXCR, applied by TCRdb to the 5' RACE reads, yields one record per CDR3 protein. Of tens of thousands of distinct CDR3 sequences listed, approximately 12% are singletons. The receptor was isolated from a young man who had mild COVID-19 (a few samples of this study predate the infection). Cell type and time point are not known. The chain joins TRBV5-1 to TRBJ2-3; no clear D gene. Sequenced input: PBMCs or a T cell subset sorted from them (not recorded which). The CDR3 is CASSLGRKSSTDTQYF. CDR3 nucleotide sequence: TGCGCCAGCAGTTTAGGACGGAAATCTAGCACAGATACGCAGTATTTT. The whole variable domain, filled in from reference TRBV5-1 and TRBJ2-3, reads KAGVTQTPRYLIKTRGQQVTLSCSPISGHRSVSWYQQTPGQGLQFLFEYFSETQRNKGNFPGRFSGRQFSNSRSEMNVSTLELGDSALYLCASSLGRKSSTDTQYFGPGTRLTVL.